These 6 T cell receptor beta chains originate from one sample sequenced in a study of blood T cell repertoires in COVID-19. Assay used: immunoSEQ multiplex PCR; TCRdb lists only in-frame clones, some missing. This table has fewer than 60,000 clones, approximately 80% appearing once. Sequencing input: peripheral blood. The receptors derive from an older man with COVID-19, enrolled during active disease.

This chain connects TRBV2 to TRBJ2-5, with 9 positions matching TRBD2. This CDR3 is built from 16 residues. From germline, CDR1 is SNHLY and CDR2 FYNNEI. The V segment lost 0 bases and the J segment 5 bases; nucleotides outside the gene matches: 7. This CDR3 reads CASSEARGGAGETQYF. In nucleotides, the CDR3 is TGTGCCAGCAGTGAAGCCCGCGGGGGGGCGGGGGAGACCCAGTACTTC.

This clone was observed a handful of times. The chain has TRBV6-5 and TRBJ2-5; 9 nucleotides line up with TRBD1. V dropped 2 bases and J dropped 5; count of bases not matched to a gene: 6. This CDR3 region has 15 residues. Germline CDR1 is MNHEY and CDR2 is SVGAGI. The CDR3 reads CASSYEQGAVETQYF. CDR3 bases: TGTGCCAGCAGTTACGAACAGGGGGCTGTGGAGACCCAGTACTTC.

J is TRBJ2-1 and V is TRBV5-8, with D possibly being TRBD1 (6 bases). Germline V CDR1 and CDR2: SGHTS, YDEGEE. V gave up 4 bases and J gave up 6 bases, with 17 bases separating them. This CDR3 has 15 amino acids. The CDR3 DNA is TGTGCCAGCAGCCCGATGGGGGCTACTACCAATGAGCAGTTCTTC. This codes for CASSPMGATTNEQFF.

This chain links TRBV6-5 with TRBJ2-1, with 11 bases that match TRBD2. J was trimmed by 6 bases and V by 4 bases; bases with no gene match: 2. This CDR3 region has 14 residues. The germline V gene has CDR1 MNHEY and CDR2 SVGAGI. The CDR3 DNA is TGTGCCAGCAGTTTCGGACTAGCGGGCAATGAGCAGTTCTTC. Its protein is CASSFGLAGNEQFF.

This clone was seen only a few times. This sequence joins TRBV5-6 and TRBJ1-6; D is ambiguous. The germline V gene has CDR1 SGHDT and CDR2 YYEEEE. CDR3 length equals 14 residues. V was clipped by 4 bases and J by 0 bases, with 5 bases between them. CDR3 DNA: TGTGCCAGCAGCATCTCCTCCTATAATTCACCCCTCCACTTT. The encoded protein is CASSISSYNSPLHF.

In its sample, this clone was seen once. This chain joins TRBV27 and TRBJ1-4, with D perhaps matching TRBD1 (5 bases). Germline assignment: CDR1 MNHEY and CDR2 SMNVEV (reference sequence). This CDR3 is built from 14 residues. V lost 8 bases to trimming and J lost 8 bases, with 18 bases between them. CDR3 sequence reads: CASRPLARGEKLFF. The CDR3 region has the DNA TGTGCCAGCCGCCCGTTAGCCCGGGGGGAAAAACTGTTTTTT.